Shown below are 11 T cell receptor beta chains from a single sample sequenced in a study of OX40 agonist ivuxolimab in advanced cancers. Assay: immunoSEQ multiplex PCR; the TCRdb copy retains only in-frame clones and omits some. The table has fewer than 55,000 clones, around 87% seen once; the top ten hold less than 2%. The specimen comprised CD4+ or CD8+ T cells sorted from blood, sampled in a trial of the OX40 agonist ivuxolimab. These receptors all come from an adult with an advanced solid tumor such as melanoma, head and neck, liver or kidney cancer.

The genes are TRBV4-1 and TRBJ1-2; D is possibly TRBD1 (6 bases). V was shortened by 1 base and J by 2 bases, with 11 bases between the two germline ends. The CDR3 length is 15 residues. Germline V gene lookup returns CDR1 MGHRA and CDR2 YSYEKL. CDR3 bases: TGCGCCAGCAGCCAAGTCCCAGGGGCGAACTATGGCTACACCTTC. Translated, it gives CASSQVPGANYGYTF.

The V call is TRBV27, the J call TRBJ2-1; TRBD2 matches 11 bases. In germline, CDR1 is MNHEY, CDR2 SMNVEV (reference sequence). J gave up 9 bases and V 0 bases, and 4 bases lay outside the gene matches. The CDR3 contains 15 residues. This CDR3 reads CASSLSTSGNSEQFF. The CDR3 DNA follows: TGTGCCAGCAGTTTATCGACTAGCGGGAATAGTGAGCAGTTCTTC.

The chain recombines TRBV5-1 with TRBJ2-5, with TRBD2 as a possible D gene (5 bases). The V and J ends lost 4 bases and 0 bases respectively, with 13 bases between them. The CDR3 totals 15 residues. Per germline, CDR1 SGHRS and CDR2 YFSETQ. This chain's CDR3 is CASSLPRADQETQYF. The CDR3 DNA reads TGCGCCAGCAGCCTTCCGCGGGCAGACCAAGAGACCCAGTACTTC.

The V gene is TRBV19, the J gene TRBJ2-5; D not resolved. The V gene's germline CDR1 is LNHDA and CDR2 SQIVND (reference sequence). V gave up 3 bases and J gave up 5 bases, with 7 bases separating them. This CDR3 has 12 residues. For the CDR3, the DNA is TGTGCCAGTAGTATGACAAGGGAGACCCAGTACTTC. It codes for CASSMTRETQYF.

This chain connects TRBV2 to TRBJ2-2; D is uncertain. V was clipped by 2 bases and J by 5 bases, with 12 bases between them. The germline V gene has CDR1 SNHLY and CDR2 FYNNEI. This CDR3 is 15 amino acids long. The chain's CDR3 is CASSEIEATTGELFF. CDR3 coding DNA: TGTGCCAGCAGTGAAATTGAAGCAACGACCGGGGAGCTGTTTTTT.

In this sample, this clone turned up a few times. The chain carries TRBV28 and TRBJ1-2; D not certain. Germline CDR1 is MDHEN and CDR2 is SYDVKM. This CDR3 has 14 amino acids. With 3 bases removed from V and 4 bases from J, the gap between germline ends came to 12 bases. Written as DNA, the CDR3 is TGTGCCAGCAGTTTTGAGCTGGGAGTCTATGGCTACACCTTC. Residues: CASSFELGVYGYTF.

The chain recombines TRBV10-3 with TRBJ2-2, with D unclear. Trimming left V 1 base short and J 7 bases short, with 10 bases between. The CDR3 covers 14 residues. Germline loops: CDR1 ENHRY, CDR2 SYGVKD. CDR3 in amino acids: CAISEWAPRGELFF. In DNA, the CDR3 is TGTGCCATCAGTGAGTGGGCTCCTCGCGGGGAGCTGTTTTTT.

The gene calls are TRBV2 and TRBJ1-3; TRBD1 aligns across 7 bases. The trim removed 7 bases at V and 4 bases at J, leaving 10 bases unmatched. This CDR3 has 15 amino acids. Germline CDR1 SNHLY, CDR2 FYNNEI. The CDR3 DNA is TGTGCCAGCACAAGAGAGGGGGCGCTAGGAAACACCATATATTTT. Translation: CASTREGALGNTIYF.

V is TRBV5-4 and J is TRBJ1-1; D call uncertain. The germline V gene has CDR1 SGHNT and CDR2 YYREEE (reference sequence). Trimming removed 1 base from V and 4 bases from J, with 11 bases in between. This CDR3 contains 14 residues. CDR3 sequence (DNA): TGTGCCAGCAGCTTGAAATCAGGATCCACTGAAGCTTTCTTT. Translated, it gives CASSLKSGSTEAFF.

This clone was detected only once. The chain is built from TRBV7-9 and TRBJ2-3, with TRBD1 matching 8 bases. The germline V gene has CDR1 SEHNR and CDR2 FQNEAQ (reference sequence). This CDR3 has 17 amino acids. The V gene end was trimmed by 1 base and the J gene end by 3 bases; junction bases not matched to a gene: 9. The CDR3 region has the DNA TGTGCCAGCAGCTTAGTAGGCAGAAACAGGGGGACAGATACGCAGTATTTT. Translation: CASSLVGRNRGTDTQYF. Full variable domain (missing parts from reference TRBV7-9 and TRBJ2-3): DTGVSQNPRHKITKRGQNVTFRCDPISEHNRLYWYRQTLGQGPEFLTYFQNEAQLEKSRLLSDRFSAERPKGSFSTLEIQRTEQGDSAMYLCASSLVGRNRGTDTQYFGPGTRLTVL.

This chain connects TRBV6-1 to TRBJ1-3; the D gene is possibly TRBD1 (5 bases). Per germline, CDR1 MNHNS and CDR2 SASEGT. CDR3 length: 16 residues. V was trimmed by 2 bases and J by 3 bases, leaving 14 bases between them. CDR3 loop: CASSEQSGTFGNTIYF. The CDR3 region has the DNA TGTGCCAGCAGTGAACAATCCGGGACGTTTGGAAACACCATATATTTT.